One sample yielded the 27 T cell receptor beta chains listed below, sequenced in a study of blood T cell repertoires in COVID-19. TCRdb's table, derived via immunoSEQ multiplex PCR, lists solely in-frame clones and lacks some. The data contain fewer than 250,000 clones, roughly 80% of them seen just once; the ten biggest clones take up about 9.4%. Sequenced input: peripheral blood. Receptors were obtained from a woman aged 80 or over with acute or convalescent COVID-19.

CDR3 in DNA: TGTGCCAGCAGCTTGGCGGGAGTCTCCTACGAGCAGTACTTC. It yields the protein CASSLAGVSYEQYF. The chain employs TRBV5-6 and TRBJ2-7, with a weak D call TRBD2 (6 bases). V was clipped by 0 bases and J by 0 bases, with 7 bases between them. CDR3 length equals 14 residues. CDR1 and CDR2 from the germline V gene are SGHDT and YYEEEE.

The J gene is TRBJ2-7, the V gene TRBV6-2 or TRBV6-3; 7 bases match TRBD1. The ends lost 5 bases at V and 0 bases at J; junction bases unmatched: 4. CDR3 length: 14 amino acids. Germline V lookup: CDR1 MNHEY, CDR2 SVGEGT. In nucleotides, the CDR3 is TGTGCCAGCAGTGCCCGGGACAGCTCCTACGAGCAGTACTTC. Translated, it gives CASSARDSSYEQYF.

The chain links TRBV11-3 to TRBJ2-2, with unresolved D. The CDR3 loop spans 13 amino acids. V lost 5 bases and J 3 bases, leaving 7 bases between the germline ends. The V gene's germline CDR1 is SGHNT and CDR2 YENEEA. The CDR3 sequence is CASSPSYTGELFF. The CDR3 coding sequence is TGTGCCAGCAGCCCTTCGTACACCGGGGAGCTGTTTTTT.

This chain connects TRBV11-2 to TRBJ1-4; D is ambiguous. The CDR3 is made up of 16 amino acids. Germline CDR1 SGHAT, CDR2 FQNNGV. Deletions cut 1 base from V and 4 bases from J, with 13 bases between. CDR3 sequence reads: CASSLVTRTVNEKLFF. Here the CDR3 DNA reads TGTGCCAGCAGCTTAGTTACTAGGACGGTTAATGAAAAACTGTTTTTT.

The CDR3 DNA sequence: TGTGCCAGCAGCCAAGATATACTAGCGGGCATAGAGACCCAGTACTTC. Translated: CASSQDILAGIETQYF. The chain joins TRBV3-1 (or the pseudogene TRBV3-2) to TRBJ2-5; TRBD2 matches 9 bases. The germline gives CDR1 LGHDT, CDR2 YNNKEL (reference sequence). With V trimmed by 0 bases and J by 4 bases, 6 bases remained unmatched. This CDR3 has 16 residues.

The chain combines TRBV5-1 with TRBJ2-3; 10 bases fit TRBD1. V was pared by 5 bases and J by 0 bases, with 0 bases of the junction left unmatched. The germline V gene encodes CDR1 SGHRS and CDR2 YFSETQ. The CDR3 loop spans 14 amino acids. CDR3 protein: CASRGQGSTDTQYF. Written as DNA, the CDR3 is TGCGCCAGCAGGGGACAGGGGAGCACAGATACGCAGTATTTT.

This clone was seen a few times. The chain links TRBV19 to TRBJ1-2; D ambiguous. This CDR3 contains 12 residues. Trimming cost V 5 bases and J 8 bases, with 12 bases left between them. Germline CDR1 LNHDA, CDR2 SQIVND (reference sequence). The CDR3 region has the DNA TGTGCCAGTAGTTTCGGGGAAGGAGGCTACACCTTC. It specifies CASSFGEGGYTF.

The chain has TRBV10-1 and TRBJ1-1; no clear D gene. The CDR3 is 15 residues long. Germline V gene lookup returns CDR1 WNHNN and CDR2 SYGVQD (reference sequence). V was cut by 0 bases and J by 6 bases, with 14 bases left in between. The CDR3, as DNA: TGCGCCAGCAGTGAGTCGAGAGGAGGCGGACCTGAAGCTTTCTTT. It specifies CASSESRGGGPEAFF.

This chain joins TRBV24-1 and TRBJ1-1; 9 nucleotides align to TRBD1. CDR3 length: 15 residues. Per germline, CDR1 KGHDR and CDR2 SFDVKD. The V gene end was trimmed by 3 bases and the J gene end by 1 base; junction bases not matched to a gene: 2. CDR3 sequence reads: CATSDPGQGNTEAFF. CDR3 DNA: TGTGCCACCAGTGATCCGGGACAGGGGAACACTGAAGCTTTCTTT.

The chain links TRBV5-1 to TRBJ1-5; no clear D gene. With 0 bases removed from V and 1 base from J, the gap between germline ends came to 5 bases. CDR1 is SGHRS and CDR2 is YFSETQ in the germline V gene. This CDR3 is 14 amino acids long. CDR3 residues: CASSLDWSNQPQHF. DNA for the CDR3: TGCGCCAGCAGCTTGGACTGGAGCAATCAGCCCCAGCATTTT.

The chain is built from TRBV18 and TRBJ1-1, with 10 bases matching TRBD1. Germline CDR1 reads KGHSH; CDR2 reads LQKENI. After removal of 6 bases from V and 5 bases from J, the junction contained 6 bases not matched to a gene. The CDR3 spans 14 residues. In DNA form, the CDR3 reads TGTGCCAGCTCCCCCGACAGGGGGCAAACTGAAGCTTTCTTT. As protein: CASSPDRGQTEAFF.

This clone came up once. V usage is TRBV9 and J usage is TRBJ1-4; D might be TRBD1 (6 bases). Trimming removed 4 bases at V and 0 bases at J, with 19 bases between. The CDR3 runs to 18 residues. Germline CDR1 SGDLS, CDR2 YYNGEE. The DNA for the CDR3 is TGTGCCAGCAGCCTAACGCCCCAGGGGAAAGCAACTAATGAAAAACTGTTTTTT. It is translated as CASSLTPQGKATNEKLFF.

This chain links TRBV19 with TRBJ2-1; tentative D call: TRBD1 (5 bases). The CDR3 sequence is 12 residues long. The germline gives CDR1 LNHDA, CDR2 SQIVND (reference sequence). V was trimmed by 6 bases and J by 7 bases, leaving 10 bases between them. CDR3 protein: CASRAGINEQFF. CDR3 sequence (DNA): TGTGCCAGTAGGGCAGGGATAAATGAGCAGTTCTTC. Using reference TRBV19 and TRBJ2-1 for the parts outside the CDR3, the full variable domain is DGGITQSPKYLFRKEGQNVTLSCEQNLNHDAMYWYRQDPGQGLRLIYYSQIVNDFQKGDIAEGYSVSREKKESFPLTVTSAQKNPTAFYLCASRAGINEQFFGPGTRLTVL.

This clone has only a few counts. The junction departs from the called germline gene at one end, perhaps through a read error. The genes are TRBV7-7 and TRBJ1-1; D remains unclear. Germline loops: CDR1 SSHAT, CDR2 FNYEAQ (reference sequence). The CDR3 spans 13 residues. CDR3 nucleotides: TGTGCTAGCAGCTTGGGCAAGAACACTGAAGCTTTCTTT. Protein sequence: CASSLGKNTEAFF.

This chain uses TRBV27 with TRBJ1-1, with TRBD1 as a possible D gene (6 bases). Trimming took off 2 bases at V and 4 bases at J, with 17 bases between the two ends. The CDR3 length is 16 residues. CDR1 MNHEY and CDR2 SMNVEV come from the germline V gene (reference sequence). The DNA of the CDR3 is TGTGCCAGCAGTTTAAATCCAGGGGCTTCGGGCACTGAAGCTTTCTTT. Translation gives CASSLNPGASGTEAFF.

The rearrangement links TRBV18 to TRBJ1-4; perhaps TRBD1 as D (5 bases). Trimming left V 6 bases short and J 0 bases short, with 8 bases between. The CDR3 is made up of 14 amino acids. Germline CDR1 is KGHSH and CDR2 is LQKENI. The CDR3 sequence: CASSQTATNEKLFF. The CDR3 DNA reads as TGTGCCAGCTCCCAGACAGCAACTAATGAAAAACTGTTTTTT.

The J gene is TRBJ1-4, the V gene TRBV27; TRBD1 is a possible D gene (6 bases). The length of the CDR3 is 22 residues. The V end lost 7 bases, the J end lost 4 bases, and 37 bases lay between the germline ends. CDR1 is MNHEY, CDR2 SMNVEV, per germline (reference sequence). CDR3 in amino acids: CASTPNDIHRDIATSVNEKLFF. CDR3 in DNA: TGTGCCAGCACTCCCAACGATATCCACCGGGACATCGCCACCTCCGTTAATGAAAAACTGTTTTTT.

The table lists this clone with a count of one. The CDR3 bases are TGTGCCAGCAGTCATGGATACTTAGCGGGGGGCTCCTACAATGAGCAGTTCTTC. Amino acid sequence: CASSHGYLAGGSYNEQFF. The gene calls are TRBV3-1 (or the pseudogene TRBV3-2) and TRBJ2-1; 10 bases map to TRBD2. Unmatched junction bases numbered 11, after V lost 6 bases and J lost 0 bases. CDR1 and CDR2 (germline): LGHDT, YNNKEL (reference sequence). The CDR3 contains 18 residues.

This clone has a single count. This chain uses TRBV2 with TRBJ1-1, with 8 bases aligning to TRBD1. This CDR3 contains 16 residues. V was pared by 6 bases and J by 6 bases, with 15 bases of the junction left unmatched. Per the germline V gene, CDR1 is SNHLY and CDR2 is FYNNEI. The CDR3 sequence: CASRMGIGQGDAEAFF. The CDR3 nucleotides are TGTGCCAGCAGGATGGGGATCGGACAGGGCGACGCTGAAGCTTTCTTT.

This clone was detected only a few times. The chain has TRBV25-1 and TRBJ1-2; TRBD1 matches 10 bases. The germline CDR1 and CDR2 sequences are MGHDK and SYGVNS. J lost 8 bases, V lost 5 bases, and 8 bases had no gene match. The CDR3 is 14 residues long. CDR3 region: CASSRGQGVRGYTF. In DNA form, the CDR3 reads TGTGCCAGCAGTCGCGGACAGGGGGTCAGGGGCTACACCTTC.

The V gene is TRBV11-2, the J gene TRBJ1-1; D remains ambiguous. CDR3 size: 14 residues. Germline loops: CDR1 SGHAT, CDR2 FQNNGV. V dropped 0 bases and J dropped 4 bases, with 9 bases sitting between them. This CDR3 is CASSLDLGSTEAFF. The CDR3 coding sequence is TGTGCCAGCAGCTTAGACTTGGGGAGCACTGAAGCTTTCTTT.

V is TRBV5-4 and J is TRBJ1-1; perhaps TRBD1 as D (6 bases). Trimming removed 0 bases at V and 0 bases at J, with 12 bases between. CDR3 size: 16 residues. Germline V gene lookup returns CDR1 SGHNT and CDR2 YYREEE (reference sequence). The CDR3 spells CASSLGGGGMNTEAFF. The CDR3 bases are TGTGCCAGCAGCTTGGGGGGGGGCGGAATGAACACTGAAGCTTTCTTT. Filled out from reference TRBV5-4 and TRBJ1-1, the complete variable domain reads ETGVTQSPTHLIKTRGQQVTLRCSSQSGHNTVSWYQQALGQGPQFIFQYYREEENGRGNFPPRFSGLQFPNYSSELNVNALELDDSALYLCASSLGGGGMNTEAFFGQGTRLTVV.

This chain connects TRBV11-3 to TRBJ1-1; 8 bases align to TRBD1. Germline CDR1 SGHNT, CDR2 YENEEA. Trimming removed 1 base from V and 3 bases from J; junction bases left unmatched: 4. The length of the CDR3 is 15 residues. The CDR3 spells CASSLAGQDHTEAFF. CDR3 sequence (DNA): TGTGCCAGCAGCTTAGCGGGACAGGATCACACTGAAGCTTTCTTT.

CDR3 sequence: CASRQGARNYGYTF. The CDR3 DNA reads as TGTGCCAGCAGACAGGGGGCGCGTAACTATGGCTACACCTTC. The chain is built from TRBV7-2 and TRBJ1-2, with TRBD1 matching 9 bases. The germline V gene has CDR1 SGHTA and CDR2 FQGNSA. CDR3 length: 14 amino acids. V trimming: 6 bases; J trimming: 1 base; junction bases outside the gene matches: 3.

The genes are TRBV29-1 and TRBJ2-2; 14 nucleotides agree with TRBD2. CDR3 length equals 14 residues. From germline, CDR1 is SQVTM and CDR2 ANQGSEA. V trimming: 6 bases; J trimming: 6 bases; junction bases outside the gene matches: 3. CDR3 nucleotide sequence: TGCAGCGTGTTGGGACTAGCGGGAGCCGGGGAGCTGTTTTTT. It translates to CSVLGLAGAGELFF.

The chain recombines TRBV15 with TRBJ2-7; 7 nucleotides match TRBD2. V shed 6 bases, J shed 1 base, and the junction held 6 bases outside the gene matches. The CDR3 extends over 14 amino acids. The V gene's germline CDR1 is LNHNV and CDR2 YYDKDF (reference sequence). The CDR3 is CATSIGGSSYEQYF. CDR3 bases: TGTGCCACCAGTATCGGGGGGTCATCCTACGAGCAGTACTTC. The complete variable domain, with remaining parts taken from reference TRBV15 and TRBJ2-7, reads DAMVIQNPRYQVTQFGKPVTLSCSQTLNHNVMYWYQQKSSQAPKLLFHYYDKDFNNEADTPDNFQSRRPNTSFCFLDIRSPGLGDTAMYLCATSIGGSSYEQYFGPGTRLTVT.

This CDR3 is CSGWGQSNTGELFF. For the CDR3, the DNA is TGCAGCGGCTGGGGACAGTCGAACACCGGGGAGCTGTTTTTT. V is TRBV29-1 and J is TRBJ2-2, with 7 bases fitting TRBD1. CDR1 is SQVTM, CDR2 ANQGSEA, per germline. Germline trimming cut 7 bases from V and 0 bases from J; bases unmatched to any gene: 5. The CDR3 has 14 amino acids.